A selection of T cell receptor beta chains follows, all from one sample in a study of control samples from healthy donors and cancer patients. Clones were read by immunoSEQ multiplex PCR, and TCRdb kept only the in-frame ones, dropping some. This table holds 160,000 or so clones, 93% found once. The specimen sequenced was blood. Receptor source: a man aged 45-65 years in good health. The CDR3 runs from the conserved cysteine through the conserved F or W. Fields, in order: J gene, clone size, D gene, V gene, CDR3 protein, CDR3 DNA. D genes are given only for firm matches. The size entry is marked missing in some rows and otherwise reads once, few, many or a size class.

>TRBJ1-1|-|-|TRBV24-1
CATSDRERVKAFF
TGTGCCACCAGTGACCGAGAAAGGGTGAAGGCTTTCTTT
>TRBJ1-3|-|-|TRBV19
CASIPSSGNTIYF
TGTGCCAGTATCCCCTCCTCTGGAAACACCATATATTTT
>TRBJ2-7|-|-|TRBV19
CASSKLGGTYEQYF
TGTGCCAGTAGTAAGCTGGGCGGAACCTACGAGCAGTACTTC
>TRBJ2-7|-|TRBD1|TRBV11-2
CASSFGQAYEQYF
TGTGCCAGCAGCTTCGGACAGGCCTACGAGCAGTACTTC
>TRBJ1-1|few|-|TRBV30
CAWRLPGGLEAFF
TGTGCCTGGAGACTTCCCGGGGGGCTTGAAGCTTTCTTT
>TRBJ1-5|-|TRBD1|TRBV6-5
CASRQGSNQPQHF
TGTGCCAGCCGACAGGGTAGCAATCAGCCCCAGCATTTT
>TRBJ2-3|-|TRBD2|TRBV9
CASSLAGGRNTDTQYF
TGTGCCAGCAGTTTAGCGGGAGGGAGGAACACAGATACGCAGTATTTT
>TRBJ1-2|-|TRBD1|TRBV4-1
CASSQTGGTVDYGYTF
TGCGCCAGCAGCCAAACAGGGGGCACGGTGGACTATGGCTACACCTTC
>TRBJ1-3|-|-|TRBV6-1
CASSERSGNTIYF
TGTGCCAGCAGTGAGAGGTCTGGAAACACCATATATTTT
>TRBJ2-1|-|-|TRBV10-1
CASSESRNEQFF
TGCGCCAGCAGTGAGTCCCGCAATGAGCAGTTCTTC
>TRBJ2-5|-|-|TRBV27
CASSRGTHPGETQYF
TGTGCCAGCAGCAGGGGAACCCACCCAGGAGAGACCCAGTACTTC
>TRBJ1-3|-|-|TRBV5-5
CASSLERISSGNTIYF
TGTGCCAGCAGCTTGGAACGGATTAGCTCTGGAAACACCATATATTTT
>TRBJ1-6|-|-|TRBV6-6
CASSYQAQADSPLHF
TGTGCCAGCAGTTACCAGGCACAAGCGGATTCACCCCTCCACTTT
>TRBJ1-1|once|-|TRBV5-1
CASSLVLGNTEAFF
TGCGCCAGCAGCTTGGTGTTAGGGAACACTGAAGCTTTCTTT
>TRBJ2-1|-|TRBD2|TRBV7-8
CASSEAGGGYNEQFF
TGTGCCAGCAGCGAGGCGGGAGGGGGCTACAATGAGCAGTTCTTC
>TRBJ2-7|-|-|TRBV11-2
CATRRDYEQYF
TGTGCCACCAGACGGGACTACGAGCAGTACTTC
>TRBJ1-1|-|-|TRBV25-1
CASSGARVTEAFF
TGTGCCAGCAGTGGAGCCAGAGTCACTGAAGCTTTCTTT
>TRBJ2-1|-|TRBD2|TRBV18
CASSPPGLAVEQFF
TGTGCCAGCTCACCCCCGGGACTAGCGGTTGAGCAGTTCTTC
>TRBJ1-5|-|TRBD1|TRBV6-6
CASSLGWGTDNQPQHF
TGTGCCAGCAGCCTCGGATGGGGGACAGACAATCAGCCCCAGCATTTT
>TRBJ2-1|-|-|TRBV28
CASRYKYPDSSYNEQFF
TGTGCCAGCAGGTATAAGTATCCGGACAGCTCTTACAATGAGCAGTTCTTC
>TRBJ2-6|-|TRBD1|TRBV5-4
CASSSKTGNSGANVLTF
TGTGCCAGCAGCTCAAAGACAGGGAACTCTGGGGCCAACGTCCTGACTTTC
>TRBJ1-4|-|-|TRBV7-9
CASSLAGRRGASEKLFF
TGTGCCAGCAGCTTAGCAGGCCGGCGGGGGGCGAGTGAAAAACTGTTTTTT
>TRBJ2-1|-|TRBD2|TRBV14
CASSQWTSGSGEQFF
TGTGCCAGCAGCCAATGGACTAGCGGGAGTGGTGAGCAGTTCTTC
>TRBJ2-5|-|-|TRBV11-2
CASSLDRTGVKTQYF
TGTGCCAGCAGCTTAGATCGGACCGGGGTAAAGACCCAGTACTTC
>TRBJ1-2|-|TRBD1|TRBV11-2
CASSRQLGQGLYGYTF
TGTGCCAGCAGCCGACAACTGGGACAGGGGCTCTATGGCTACACCTTC
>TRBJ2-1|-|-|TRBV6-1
CASSESEWDEQFF
TGTGCCAGCAGTGAAAGCGAGTGGGATGAGCAGTTCTTC
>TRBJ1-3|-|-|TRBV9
CASSVDGGSGNTIYF
TGTGCCAGCAGCGTAGACGGGGGCTCTGGAAACACCATATATTTT
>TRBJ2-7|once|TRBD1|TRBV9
CASSPSGTGTYEQYF
TGTGCCAGCAGCCCATCCGGGACAGGGACCTACGAGCAGTACTTC
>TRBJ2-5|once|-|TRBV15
CATGTDQWETQYF
TGTGCCACCGGGACTGACCAATGGGAGACCCAGTACTTC
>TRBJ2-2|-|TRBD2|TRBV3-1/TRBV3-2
CASSHLSGSYTGELFF
TGTGCCAGCAGCCACCTTAGCGGGTCGTACACCGGGGAGCTGTTTTTT
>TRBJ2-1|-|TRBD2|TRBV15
CATSSSGGSYNEQFF
TGTGCCACCAGCTCAAGCGGGGGCTCCTACAATGAGCAGTTCTTC
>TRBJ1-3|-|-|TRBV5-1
CASSLAGTSWGNTIYF
TGCGCCAGCAGCTTGGCCGGGACTTCCTGGGGAAACACCATATATTTT
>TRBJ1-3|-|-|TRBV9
CASSPTPGNTIYF
TGTGCCAGCAGCCCAACACCGGGAAACACCATATATTTT
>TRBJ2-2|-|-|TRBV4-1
CASSQGGFAGELFF
TGCGCCAGCAGCCAAGGGGGTTTTGCCGGGGAGCTGTTTTTT
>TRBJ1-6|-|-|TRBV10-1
CASSGQRASPLHF
TGCGCCAGCAGTGGGCAGCGGGCTTCACCCCTCCACTTT
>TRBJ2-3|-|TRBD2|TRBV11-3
CASSPRSGRGGDTQYF
TGTGCCAGCAGCCCCCGAAGCGGGAGAGGGGGAGATACGCAGTATTTT
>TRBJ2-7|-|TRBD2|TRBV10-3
CAMGTSETYEQYF
TGTGCCATGGGGACTAGCGAGACCTACGAGCAGTACTTC
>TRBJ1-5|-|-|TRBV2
CASSEPRRVEPQHF
TGTGCCAGCAGTGAACCGCGCAGGGTGGAGCCCCAGCATTTT
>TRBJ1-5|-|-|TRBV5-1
CASSLKRGQPQHF
TGCGCCAGCAGCTTGAAGCGGGGTCAGCCCCAGCATTTT
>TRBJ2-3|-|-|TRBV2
CASSGDRFTDTQYF
TGTGCCAGCAGTGGAGATAGATTCACAGATACGCAGTATTTT
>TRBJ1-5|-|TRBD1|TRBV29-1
CSVGTGARQPQHF
TGCAGCGTCGGTACAGGGGCGCGGCAGCCCCAGCATTTT
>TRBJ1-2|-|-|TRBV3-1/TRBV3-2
CASSPSEGGYTF
TGTGCCAGCAGCCCCTCCGAAGGAGGCTACACCTTC
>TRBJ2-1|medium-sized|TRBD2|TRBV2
CASRGGRETGNEQFF
TGTGCCAGCAGGGGCGGGCGGGAGACGGGCAATGAGCAGTTCTTC
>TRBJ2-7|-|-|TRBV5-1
CASSSGPTYEQYF
TGCGCCAGCAGCTCGGGACCTACCTACGAGCAGTACTTC
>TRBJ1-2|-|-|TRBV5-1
CASSPRDGYGYTF
TGCGCCAGCAGCCCCCGGGACGGCTATGGCTACACCTTC
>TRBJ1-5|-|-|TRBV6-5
CASSPLSNQPQHF
TGTGCCAGCAGTCCCCTTAGCAATCAGCCCCAGCATTTT
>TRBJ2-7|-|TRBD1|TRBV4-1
CASSQPPGQFSYEQYF
TGCGCCAGCAGCCAGCCCCCGGGACAGTTCTCCTACGAGCAGTACTTC
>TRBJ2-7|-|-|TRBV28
CASGGGNSYEQYF
TGTGCCAGCGGGGGCGGGAACTCCTACGAGCAGTACTTC
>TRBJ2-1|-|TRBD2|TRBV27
CASSLSSGSSYNEQFF
TGTGCCAGCAGTTTATCCAGCGGGAGCTCCTACAATGAGCAGTTCTTC
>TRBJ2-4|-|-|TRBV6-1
CASSEPGTPAGNIQYF
TGTGCCAGCAGTGAGCCAGGGACCCCAGCGGGAAACATTCAGTACTTC
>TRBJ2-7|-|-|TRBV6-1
CASSERAIAHYEQYF
TGTGCCAGCAGTGAACGCGCAATAGCCCACTACGAGCAGTACTTC
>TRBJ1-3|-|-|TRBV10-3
CATQGHRSGNTIYF
TGTGCCACCCAGGGACACCGCTCTGGAAACACCATATATTTT
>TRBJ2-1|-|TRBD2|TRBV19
CASSSESSGRREQFF
TGTGCCAGCTCCAGCGAATCTAGCGGGAGAAGAGAGCAGTTCTTC
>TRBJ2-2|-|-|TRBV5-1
CASSSSSATGELFF
TGCGCCAGCAGTTCCTCTAGCGCTACCGGGGAGCTGTTTTTT
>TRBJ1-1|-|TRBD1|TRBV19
CASSISAGTGWLGTEAFF
TGTGCCAGTAGTATTTCAGCTGGGACAGGGTGGTTGGGCACTGAAGCTTTCTTT
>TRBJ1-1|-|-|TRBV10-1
CASSESGANTKAFF
TGCGCCAGCAGTGAATCAGGGGCGAACACTAAAGCTTTCTTT
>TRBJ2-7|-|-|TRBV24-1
CATSAWMAPYEQYF
TGTGCCACCTCGGCGTGGATGGCCCCCTACGAGCAGTACTTC
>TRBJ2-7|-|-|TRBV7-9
CASSFADSPPEQYF
TGTGCCAGCAGCTTTGCCGACAGCCCCCCCGAGCAGTACTTC
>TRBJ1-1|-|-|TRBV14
CASSLIQGLAAEAFF
TGTGCCAGCAGCCTAATACAGGGTCTTGCTGCTGAAGCTTTCTTT